This TCR beta chain appears in the sequencing data of a study of shared clonotypes between healthy human individuals. This clone came up a few times. Germline V gene lookup returns CDR1 SGHRS and CDR2 YFSETQ. This CDR3 has 14 residues. The V gene lost 3 bases and the J gene lost 2 bases, with 12 bases spanning the gap. The method was immunoSEQ multiplex PCR; TCRdb's version includes in-frame clones alone and lacks a portion of them. The sample contains 600,000 to 750,000 clones, approximately 79% of which appear only once. The clonotype comes from a woman in her thirties in good health. The chain couples TRBV5-1 to TRBJ2-7; D is uncertain. Sequencing input: memory CD4+ T cells sorted from blood. Subset in this sample: CD45RA-negative fraction. This CDR3 is CASSSDVPPYEQYF. Here the CDR3 DNA reads TGCGCCAGCAGCTCGGACGTACCACCCTACGAGCAGTACTTC.